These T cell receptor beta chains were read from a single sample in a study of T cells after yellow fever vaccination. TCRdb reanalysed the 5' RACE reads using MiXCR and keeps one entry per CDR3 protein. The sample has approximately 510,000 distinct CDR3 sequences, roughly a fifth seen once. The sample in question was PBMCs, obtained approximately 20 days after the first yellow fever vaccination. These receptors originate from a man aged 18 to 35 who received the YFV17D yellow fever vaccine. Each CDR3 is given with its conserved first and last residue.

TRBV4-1 CASSQWSSYNEQFF
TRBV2 CASNDGGDSSYNEQFF
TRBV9 CASSRFAADSFNYGYTF
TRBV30 CAWGSYEQYF
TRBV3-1 CASSLHTYGYTF
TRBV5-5 CASSWTGMAPSGANVLTF
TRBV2 CASRLQGAGSPLHF
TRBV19 CASTQGRIEAFF
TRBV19 CASSIGRGDRVWKSTEAFF
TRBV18 CASSPPAQETQYF
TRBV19 CASSHAGGSYEQYF
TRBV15 CATSRGRGRTDTQYF
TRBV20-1 CSARGGASYEQYF
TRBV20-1 CSARPGEGGQETQYF
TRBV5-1 CASMVGGSSYNEQFF
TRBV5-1 CASSLVSGRPYNEQFF
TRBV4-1 CASSQGGRGQGNQPQHF